The 21 T cell receptor beta chains in this list originate from one sample, sequenced in a study of T-cell memory formation after mild COVID-19. One entry per CDR3 protein results from TCRdb running MiXCR on the 5' RACE reads. The table includes 250,000 or so distinct CDR3 sequences, approximately 18% detected once. Input material: PBMCs or a T cell subset sorted from them (not recorded which). The source is a man between 18 and 29 years old who had mild COVID-19 (a few samples of this study predate the infection). Cell type and time point are not known.

Here the CDR3 DNA reads TGTGCCAGCTCACCACGGCAGGGGGCCACAGATACGCAGTATTTT. Its translation is CASSPRQGATDTQYF. V and J are TRBV18 and TRBJ2-3; 8 bases are shared with TRBD1. CDR1 and CDR2 (germline): KGHSH, LQKENI. The CDR3 consists of 15 residues. Trimming at V came to 1 base and at J to 2 bases, leaving 2 bases not matched to a gene.

This chain uses TRBV19 with TRBJ2-3; 7 nucleotides match TRBD2. The germline CDR1 and CDR2 sequences are LNHDA and SQIVND (reference sequence). The J segment lost 1 base and the V segment lost 3 bases, leaving 1 base of the junction unmatched. This CDR3 spans 14 amino acids. The CDR3 nucleotides are TGTGCCAGTAGTATCCGGGGGGGCACAGATACGCAGTATTTT. Amino acids: CASSIRGGTDTQYF.

The rearrangement joins TRBV19 to TRBJ1-1, with TRBD1 as a possible D gene (5 bases). Trimming took off 8 bases at V and 4 bases at J, with 17 bases between the two ends. The CDR3 totals 14 residues. CDR1 and CDR2 from the germline V gene are LNHDA and SQIVND (reference sequence). The CDR3 spells CASGTMSGGTEAFF. The CDR3 region has the DNA TGTGCCAGTGGGACCATGAGTGGGGGCACTGAAGCTTTCTTT.

There are many counts of this clonotype. The V and J genes are TRBV7-2 and TRBJ2-3, with 10 nucleotides matching TRBD2. V trimming: 1 base; J trimming: 10 bases; junction bases outside the gene matches: 5. Per the germline V gene, CDR1 is SGHTA and CDR2 is FQGNSA. The CDR3 is 14 amino acids. This CDR3 reads CASSLEATSGAQYF. The CDR3, as DNA: TGTGCCAGCAGCTTAGAGGCTACTAGCGGGGCGCAGTATTTT.

This rearrangement joins TRBV6-5 to TRBJ2-3; TRBD2 matches at 9 bases. J lost 5 bases, V lost 7 bases, and 7 bases had no gene match. The CDR3 spans 14 residues. Per germline, CDR1 MNHEY and CDR2 SVGAGI. CDR3 protein: CASKSGGSQDTQYF. The CDR3, as DNA: TGTGCCAGCAAAAGCGGGGGGTCACAAGATACGCAGTATTTT.

V gene TRBV12-3 or TRBV12-4 combines with J gene TRBJ2-1; 9 nucleotides agree with TRBD2. The CDR3 totals 17 residues. V trimming: 3 bases; J trimming: 9 bases; junction bases outside the gene matches: 15. CDR3 in amino acids: CASSLNWGGGAVGEQFF. CDR3 in DNA: TGTGCCAGCAGTTTGAACTGGGGCGGGGGGGCAGTAGGTGAGCAGTTCTTC.

This clonotype was found a few times. The genes are TRBV6-2 or TRBV6-3 and TRBJ2-7; the match to TRBD1 covers 11 bases. This CDR3 is 16 amino acids long. Looked up from germline, CDR1 is MNHEY and CDR2 is SVGEGT. The trim removed 5 bases at V and 2 bases at J, leaving 8 bases unmatched. Here the CDR3 DNA reads TGTGCCAGCAGTCCTTCGAGGGACAGGGGGACCTACGAGCAGTACTTC. Protein product: CASSPSRDRGTYEQYF.

V and J are TRBV7-2 and TRBJ2-7; maybe TRBD1 (6 bases). This CDR3 contains 13 residues. The V end lost 3 bases, the J end lost 3 bases, and 9 bases lay between the germline ends. Looked up from germline, CDR1 is SGHTA and CDR2 is FQGNSA. The CDR3 DNA follows: TGTGCCAGCAGCTTTACAGGGTACTACGAGCAGTACGTC. It specifies CASSFTGYYEQYV.

The V gene is TRBV9, the J gene TRBJ1-3, with D tentatively TRBD1 (5 bases). Germline-derived CDR1 and CDR2 are SGDLS and YYNGEE. V lost 4 bases and J lost 2, with 19 bases in between. The CDR3 runs to 17 residues. CDR3 nucleotides: TGTGCCAGCAGCTCAAGGGGACTCCCGGATACTGGAAACACCATATATTTT. It yields the protein CASSSRGLPDTGNTIYF.

V usage is TRBV28 and J usage is TRBJ1-2; D not certain. CDR3 length: 14 residues. The V end was cut by 2 bases, the J end by 4 bases, with 11 bases between. Germline-derived CDR1 and CDR2 are MDHEN and SYDVKM. DNA for the CDR3: TGTGCCAGCAGTTTAGCCCCACGCATCTATGGCTACACCTTC. Translated, it gives CASSLAPRIYGYTF.

DNA for the CDR3: TGTGCCAGCAGTCCGGGACGAGACTACGAGCAGTACTTC. This translates into CASSPGRDYEQYF. The chain uses TRBV28 and TRBJ2-7; D tentatively fits TRBD1 or TRBD2 (5 bases each). The V gene lost 5 bases and the J gene lost 3 bases, with 11 bases spanning the gap. CDR3 size: 13 residues. Germline V lookup: CDR1 MDHEN, CDR2 SYDVKM.

The sample holds a few counts of this clonotype. The chain recombines TRBV9 with TRBJ2-3; D is uncertain. The CDR3 loop spans 13 amino acids. Trimming removed 3 bases at V and 6 bases at J, with 11 bases between. Germline V gene data show CDR1 as SGDLS and CDR2 as YYNGEE. Here the CDR3 DNA reads TGTGCCAGCAGCGGACACAGTGGGGATACGCAGTATTTT. This gives the protein CASSGHSGDTQYF.

V and J are TRBV6-5 and TRBJ2-2; 9 positions match TRBD2. The CDR3 runs to 15 residues. The V gene end was trimmed by 6 bases and the J gene end by 6 bases; junction bases not matched to a gene: 8. CDR1 and CDR2 from the germline V gene are MNHEY and SVGAGI. CDR3 sequence: CASRNSGGSPGELFF. In DNA, the CDR3 is TGTGCCAGCAGGAATAGCGGGGGATCCCCCGGGGAGCTGTTTTTT.

This rearrangement joins TRBV10-3 to TRBJ1-3; 11 bases agree with TRBD1. The CDR3 sequence is 16 residues long. The junction had 10 bases not matched to a gene; V was cut back by 10 bases and J by 2 bases. Per the germline V gene, CDR1 is ENHRY and CDR2 is SYGVKD. The CDR3 spells CATAGTGGVAGNTIYF. The CDR3 DNA reads as TGTGCCACCGCGGGGACAGGGGGAGTTGCTGGAAACACCATATATTTT.

This clonotype was counted between two and nine times. The chain links TRBV20-1 to TRBJ2-3; the match to TRBD2 covers 7 bases. Germline V lookup: CDR1 DFQATT, CDR2 SNEGSKA (reference sequence). With V trimmed by 6 bases and J by 1 base, 4 bases remained unmatched. The CDR3 covers 13 residues. The CDR3 spells CSAPTSGTDTQYF. CDR3 DNA: TGCAGTGCCCCCACTAGCGGCACAGATACGCAGTATTTT.

This clonotype came up once. V usage is TRBV29-1 and J usage is TRBJ2-5; D not certain. In germline, CDR1 is SQVTM, CDR2 ANQGSEA. The CDR3 length is 12 residues. Trimming cost V 6 bases and J 2 bases, with 10 bases left between them. The CDR3 here is CSVAKGQETQYF. The CDR3 DNA reads TGCAGCGTGGCTAAGGGACAAGAGACCCAGTACTTC.

V is TRBV4-1 and J is TRBJ2-1; D gene uncertain. The CDR3 length is 15 residues. The germline V gene encodes CDR1 MGHRA and CDR2 YSYEKL. V was cut by 0 bases and J by 0 bases, with 6 bases left in between. The CDR3 DNA reads as TGCGCCAGCAGCCAAGATCCGGGCTCCTACAATGAGCAGTTCTTC. Translating gives CASSQDPGSYNEQFF.

The rearrangement links TRBV20-1 to TRBJ2-7, with TRBD1 identical over 10 bases. V was clipped by 5 bases and J by 4 bases; unmatched bases: 5. The CDR3 sequence is 13 residues long. Germline V gives CDR1 DFQATT, CDR2 SNEGSKA (reference sequence). The CDR3: CSAEGTGEYEQYF. Here the CDR3 DNA reads TGCAGTGCTGAAGGGACAGGGGAGTACGAGCAGTACTTC.

This clonotype was detected ten times or more. The chain combines TRBV5-1 with TRBJ2-1; D ambiguous. This CDR3 comprises 14 residues. Germline V CDR1 and CDR2: SGHRS, YFSETQ. Between the trimmed V and J ends, which lost 3 bases and 1 base, there was a span of 8 bases. CDR3 coding DNA: TGCGCCAGCAGCTGGGATACGTCCTACAATGAGCAGTTCTTC. Its translation: CASSWDTSYNEQFF. The complete variable domain, with remaining parts taken from reference TRBV5-1 and TRBJ2-1, reads KAGVTQTPRYLIKTRGQQVTLSCSPISGHRSVSWYQQTPGQGLQFLFEYFSETQRNKGNFPGRFSGRQFSNSRSEMNVSTLELGDSALYLCASSWDTSYNEQFFGPGTRLTVL.

The gene calls are TRBV6-6 and TRBJ2-5, with TRBD2 matching over 7 bases. CDR1 and CDR2 from the germline V gene are MNHNY and SVGAGI (reference sequence). CDR3 length equals 15 residues. V shed 5 bases and J 6 bases; nucleotides not matched to a gene: 12. The CDR3 DNA reads TGTGCCAGCAGTCCTACGGGGGGTTTAGTGCAGACCCAGTACTTC. Protein: CASSPTGGLVQTQYF.

This rearrangement joins TRBV5-1 to TRBJ2-3, with 8 bases lining up with TRBD1. The CDR3 has 14 residues. Germline trimming cut 7 bases from V and 1 base from J; bases unmatched to any gene: 5. Germline V gene data show CDR1 as SGHRS and CDR2 as YFSETQ. CDR3 in DNA: TGCGCCAGCGGCCCGGGACAGGGCACAGATACGCAGTATTTT. Translation: CASGPGQGTDTQYF.